This is a list of T cell receptor beta chains from one sample in a study of blood T cell repertoires in COVID-19. Repertoires were generated with immunoSEQ multiplex PCR, while TCRdb's copy carries only in-frame clones and drops some. The repertoire has tens of thousands of clones, around four fifths of them found once; the top ten carry less than 25%. The sample was peripheral blood. Source of these receptors: a man aged 60 to 75 with acute or convalescent COVID-19. Both conserved end residues are part of each CDR3. D genes are given only for firm matches. Rows may omit the clone size; those that give it use once, few, many or a size class.

clone_size,j_call,v_call,d_call,cdr3_nt,cdr3_aa
-,TRBJ2-3,TRBV7-8,TRBD2,TGTGCCAGCAGCTTCCTAGCGGGGGTTAGAGATACGCAGTATTTT,CASSFLAGVRDTQYF
-,TRBJ2-2,TRBV15,TRBD2,TGTGCCACCAGCGGAAAGAGCGGGGGGCCGAACACCGGGGAGCTGTTTTTT,CATSGKSGGPNTGELFF
many,TRBJ1-1,TRBV6-6,TRBD1,TGTGCCAGCAGTTATAAGGGGGCTCGGTACACTGAAGCTTTCTTT,CASSYKGARYTEAFF
once,TRBJ2-5,TRBV2,TRBD1,TGTGCCAGCAAAGACCGGGACAGGGGCCAAGAGACCCAGTACTTC,CASKDRDRGQETQYF
-,TRBJ2-3,TRBV5-6,TRBD1,TGTGCCAGCAGCTTAACGGGACAGGGCACAGATACGCAGTATTTT,CASSLTGQGTDTQYF
-,TRBJ1-6,TRBV6-5,-,TGTGCCAGCAGTTACGGGAGTGACTATAATTCACCCCTCCACTTT,CASSYGSDYNSPLHF
-,TRBJ1-4,TRBV24-1,TRBD1,TGTGCCACCAGTGACCCGGGGGACGGACAGGAGGGCGAAAAACTGTTTTTT,CATSDPGDGQEGEKLFF
once,TRBJ2-3,TRBV5-4,TRBD2,TGTGCCAGCAGCTTGGCCCCAGCGGGAGGGCAAGATACGCAGTATTTT,CASSLAPAGGQDTQYF
-,TRBJ1-1,TRBV7-9,-,TGTGCCAGCAGCAAACAGGGAGAGGACACTGAAGCTTTCTTT,CASSKQGEDTEAFF
once,TRBJ2-7,TRBV2,-,TGTGCCAGCAGTCCAGGGGACTCCTACGAGCAGTACTTC,CASSPGDSYEQYF
-,TRBJ2-2,TRBV9,TRBD2,TGTGCCAGCAGCCCGAGAGCGGGGGCGAACACCGGGGAGCTGTTTTTT,CASSPRAGANTGELFF
-,TRBJ2-2,TRBV10-3,TRBD2,TGTGCCATCAGTGAGTCGAGGTCCGGGAGGGCCACTTACACCGGGGAGCTGTTTTTT,CAISESRSGRATYTGELFF
-,TRBJ1-4,TRBV5-4,-,TGTGCCAGCAGCCCCCGGGAGCCTAATGAAAAACTGTTTTTT,CASSPREPNEKLFF
-,TRBJ2-5,TRBV5-4,-,TGTGCCAGCAGCTTGGGGCAGCAAGAGACCCAGTACTTC,CASSLGQQETQYF
-,TRBJ2-1,TRBV7-2,TRBD2,TGTGCCAGCAGCCACAGCGGGAGAGGGGGCAATGAGCAGTTCTTC,CASSHSGRGGNEQFF
-,TRBJ2-2,TRBV7-9,TRBD2,TGTGCCAGCAGCCCGCCTAGCGGGGGGAACACCGGGGAGCTGTTTTTT,CASSPPSGGNTGELFF
-,TRBJ2-1,TRBV20-1,TRBD2,TGCAGTGCCAGTAGCGGGAGGGGTGAGAATGAGCAGTTCTTC,CSASSGRGENEQFF
-,TRBJ2-5,TRBV6-2/TRBV6-3,-,TGTGCCAGCAGCTCACTAGGAGACACGCAAGAGACCCAGTACTTC,CASSSLGDTQETQYF
-,TRBJ1-4,TRBV27,-,TGTGCCAGCAGTTCCCCGGGACTTAATGAAAAACTGTTTTTT,CASSSPGLNEKLFF
few,TRBJ1-1,TRBV27,TRBD1,TGTGCCAGCAGTTTACAGGGGGCGAGGGGAGCTGAAGCTTTCTTT,CASSLQGARGAEAFF
-,TRBJ2-5,TRBV5-4,-,TGTGCCAGCAGCTTAGCAGGGGCCCAAAAGACCCAGTACTTC,CASSLAGAQKTQYF
-,TRBJ2-5,TRBV5-1,-,TGCGCCAGCAGCCGGAAGGGGGGCAGCGGGGAAGAGACCCAGTACTTC,CASSRKGGSGEETQYF
-,TRBJ1-2,TRBV6-5,TRBD1,TGTGCCAGCAGTTGGACAGGGAACTATGGCTACACCTTC,CASSWTGNYGYTF
-,TRBJ1-3,TRBV3-1/TRBV3-2,-,TGTGCCAGCAGCCAAGAGCCCAGAGGAAACACCATATATTTT,CASSQEPRGNTIYF
-,TRBJ1-4,TRBV23-1,TRBD1,TGCGCCAGCAGGCCGGGACAGGGGAACGGAAAGAATGAAAAACTGTTTTTT,CASRPGQGNGKNEKLFF
-,TRBJ2-7,TRBV7-9,TRBD2,TGTGCCAGCTATGCGGGAGAATTTCGCGAGCAGTACTTC,CASYAGEFREQYF
-,TRBJ1-5,TRBV15,-,TGTGCCACCAGCCCGACAGCAAATCAGCCCCAGCATTTT,CATSPTANQPQHF
-,TRBJ2-7,TRBV12-3/TRBV12-4,TRBD1,TGTGCCAGCACTACGGGACAGGGAAAATGTTACTTC,CASTTGQGKCYF